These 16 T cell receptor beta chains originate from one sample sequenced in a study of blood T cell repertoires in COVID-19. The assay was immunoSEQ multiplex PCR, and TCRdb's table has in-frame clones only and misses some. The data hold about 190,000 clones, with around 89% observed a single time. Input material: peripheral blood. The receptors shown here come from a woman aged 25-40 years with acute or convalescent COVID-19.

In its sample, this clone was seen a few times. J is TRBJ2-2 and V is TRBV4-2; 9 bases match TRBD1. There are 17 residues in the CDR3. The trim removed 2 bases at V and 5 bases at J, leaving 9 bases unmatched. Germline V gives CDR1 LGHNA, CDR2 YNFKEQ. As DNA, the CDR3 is TGTGCCAGCAGCCAAACCGGGACAGGGCCGGGGACCGGGGAGCTGTTTTTT. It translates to CASSQTGTGPGTGELFF.

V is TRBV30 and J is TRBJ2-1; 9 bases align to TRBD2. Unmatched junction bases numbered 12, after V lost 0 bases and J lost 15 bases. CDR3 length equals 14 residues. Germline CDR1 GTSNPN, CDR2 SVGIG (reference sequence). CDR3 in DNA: TGTGCCTGGAGTGTAGCCCTAGTAGCGGGAGAGGCGTTCTTC. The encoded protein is CAWSVALVAGEAFF.

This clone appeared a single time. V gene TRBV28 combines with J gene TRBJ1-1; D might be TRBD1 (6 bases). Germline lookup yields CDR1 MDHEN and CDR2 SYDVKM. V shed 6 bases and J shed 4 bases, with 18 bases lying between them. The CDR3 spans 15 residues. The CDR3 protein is CASRRQVPQSTEAFF. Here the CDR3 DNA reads TGTGCCAGCAGAAGACAGGTTCCACAGAGCACTGAAGCTTTCTTT.

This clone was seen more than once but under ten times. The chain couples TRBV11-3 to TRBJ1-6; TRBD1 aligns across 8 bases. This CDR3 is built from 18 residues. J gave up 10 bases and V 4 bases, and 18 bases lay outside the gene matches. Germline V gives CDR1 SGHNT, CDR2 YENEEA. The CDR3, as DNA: TGTGCCAGCAGCTCCTACCTTCTAGGACAGGGAGGATACTCACCCCTCCACTTT. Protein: CASSSYLLGQGGYSPLHF.

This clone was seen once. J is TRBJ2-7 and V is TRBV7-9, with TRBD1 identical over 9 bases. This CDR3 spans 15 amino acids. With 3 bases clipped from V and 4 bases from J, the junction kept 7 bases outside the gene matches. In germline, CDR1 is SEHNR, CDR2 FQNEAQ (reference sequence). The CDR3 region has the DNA TGTGCCAGCAGCTTTTTAGGGGACAGGGTATACGAGCAGTACTTC. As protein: CASSFLGDRVYEQYF.

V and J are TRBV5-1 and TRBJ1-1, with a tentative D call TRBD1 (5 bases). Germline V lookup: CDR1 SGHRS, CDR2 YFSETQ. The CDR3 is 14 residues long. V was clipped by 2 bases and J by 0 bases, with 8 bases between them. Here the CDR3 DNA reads TGCGCCAGCAGCTTCGACAGCATGAACACTGAAGCTTTCTTT. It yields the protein CASSFDSMNTEAFF.

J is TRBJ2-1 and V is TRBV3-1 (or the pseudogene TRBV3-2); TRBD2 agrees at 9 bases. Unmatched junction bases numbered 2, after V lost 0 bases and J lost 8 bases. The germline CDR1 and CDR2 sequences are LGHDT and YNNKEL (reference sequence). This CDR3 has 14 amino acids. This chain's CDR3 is CASSQDSGSHEQFF. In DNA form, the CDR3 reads TGTGCCAGCAGCCAAGATAGCGGGAGCCATGAGCAGTTCTTC.

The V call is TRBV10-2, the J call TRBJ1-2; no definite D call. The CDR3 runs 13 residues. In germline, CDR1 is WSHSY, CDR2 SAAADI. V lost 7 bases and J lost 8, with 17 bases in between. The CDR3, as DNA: TGCGCCAGCACGAGCGGGGAAAGAAGCGGCTACACCTTC. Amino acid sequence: CASTSGERSGYTF.

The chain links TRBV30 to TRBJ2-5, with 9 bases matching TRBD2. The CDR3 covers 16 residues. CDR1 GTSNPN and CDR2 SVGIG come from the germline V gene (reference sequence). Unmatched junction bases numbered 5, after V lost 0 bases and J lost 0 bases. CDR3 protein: CAWSVKREDYQETQYF. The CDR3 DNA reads TGTGCCTGGAGTGTAAAGCGGGAGGACTACCAAGAGACCCAGTACTTC. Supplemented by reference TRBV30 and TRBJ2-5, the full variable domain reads SQTIHQWPATLVQPVGSPLSLECTVEGTSNPNLYWYRQAAGRGLQLLFYSVGIGQISSEVPQNLSASRPQDRQFILSSKKLLLSDSGFYLCAWSVKREDYQETQYFGPGTRLLVL.

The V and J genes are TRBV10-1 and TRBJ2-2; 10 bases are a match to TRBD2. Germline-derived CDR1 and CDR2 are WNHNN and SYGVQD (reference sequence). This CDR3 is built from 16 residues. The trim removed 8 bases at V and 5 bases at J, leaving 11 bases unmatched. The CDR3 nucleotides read TGCGCCAGCGGGGCTAGCGGGAGTGTGGGAACCGGGGAGCTGTTTTTT. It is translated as CASGASGSVGTGELFF.

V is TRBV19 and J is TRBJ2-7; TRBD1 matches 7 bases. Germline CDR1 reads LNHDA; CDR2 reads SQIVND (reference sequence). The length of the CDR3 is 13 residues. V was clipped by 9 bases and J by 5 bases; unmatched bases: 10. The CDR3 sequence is CASANRGADEQYF. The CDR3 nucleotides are TGTGCCAGCGCGAACAGGGGAGCAGACGAGCAGTACTTC.

CDR3 sequence: CASSARLADLQETQYF. Written as DNA, the CDR3 is TGCGCCAGCAGCGCCCGACTAGCGGACCTCCAAGAGACCCAGTACTTC. The chain employs TRBV5-1 and TRBJ2-5, with TRBD2 identical over 9 bases. Germline lookup yields CDR1 SGHRS and CDR2 YFSETQ. J was trimmed by 1 base and V by 4 bases; bases with no gene match: 8. The CDR3 length is 16 residues.

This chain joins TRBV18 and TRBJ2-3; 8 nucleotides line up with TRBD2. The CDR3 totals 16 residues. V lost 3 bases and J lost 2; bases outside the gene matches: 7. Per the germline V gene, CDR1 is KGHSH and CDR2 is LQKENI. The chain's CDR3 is CASSPLLAEITDTQYF. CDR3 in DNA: TGTGCCAGCTCACCTTTACTAGCGGAAATCACAGATACGCAGTATTTT. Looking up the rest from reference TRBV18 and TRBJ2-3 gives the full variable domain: NAGVMQNPRHLVRRRGQEARLRCSPMKGHSHVYWYRQLPEEGLKFMVYLQKENIIDESGMPKERFSAEFPKEGPSILRIQQVVRGDSAAYFCASSPLLAEITDTQYFGPGTRLTVL.

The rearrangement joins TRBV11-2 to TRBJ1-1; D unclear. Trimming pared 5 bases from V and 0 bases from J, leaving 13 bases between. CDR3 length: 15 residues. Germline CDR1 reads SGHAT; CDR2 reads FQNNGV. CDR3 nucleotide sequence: TGTGCCAGCAGCCTAAAAAATATAATGAACACTGAAGCTTTCTTT. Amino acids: CASSLKNIMNTEAFF.

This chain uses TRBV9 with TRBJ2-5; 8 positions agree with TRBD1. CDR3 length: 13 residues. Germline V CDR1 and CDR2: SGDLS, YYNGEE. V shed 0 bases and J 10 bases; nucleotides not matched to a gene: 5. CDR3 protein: CASSVVLTGVQYF. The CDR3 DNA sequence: TGTGCCAGCAGCGTAGTGTTGACAGGGGTCCAGTACTTC.

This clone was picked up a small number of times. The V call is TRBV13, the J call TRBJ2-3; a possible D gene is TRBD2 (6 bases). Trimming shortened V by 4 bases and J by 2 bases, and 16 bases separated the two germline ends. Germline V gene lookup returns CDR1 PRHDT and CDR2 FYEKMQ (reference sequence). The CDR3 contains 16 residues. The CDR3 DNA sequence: TGTGCCAGCAGCTCCAACCTAGCGAGAATCACAGATACGCAGTATTTT. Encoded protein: CASSSNLARITDTQYF.